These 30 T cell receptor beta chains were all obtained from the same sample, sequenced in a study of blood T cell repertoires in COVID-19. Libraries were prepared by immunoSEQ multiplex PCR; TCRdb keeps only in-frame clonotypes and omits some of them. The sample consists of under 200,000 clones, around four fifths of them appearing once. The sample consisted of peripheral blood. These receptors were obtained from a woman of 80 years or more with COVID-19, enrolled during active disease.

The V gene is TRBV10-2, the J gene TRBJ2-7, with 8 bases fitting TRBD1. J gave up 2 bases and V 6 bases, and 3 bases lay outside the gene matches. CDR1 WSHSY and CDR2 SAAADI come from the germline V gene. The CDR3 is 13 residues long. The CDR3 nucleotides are TGCGCCAGCAGGCCGGGACAGGCCTACGAGCAGTACTTC. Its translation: CASRPGQAYEQYF.

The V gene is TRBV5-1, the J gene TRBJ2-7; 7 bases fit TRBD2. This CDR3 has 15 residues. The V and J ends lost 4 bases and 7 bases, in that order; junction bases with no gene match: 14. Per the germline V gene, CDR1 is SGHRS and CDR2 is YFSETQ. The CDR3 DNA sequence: TGCGCCAGCAGCCCGACAATCGCGGGGGATGGGGAGCAGTACTTC. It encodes CASSPTIAGDGEQYF. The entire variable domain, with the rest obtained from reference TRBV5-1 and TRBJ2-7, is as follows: KAGVTQTPRYLIKTRGQQVTLSCSPISGHRSVSWYQQTPGQGLQFLFEYFSETQRNKGNFPGRFSGRQFSNSRSEMNVSTLELGDSALYLCASSPTIAGDGEQYFGPGTRLTVT.

For the CDR3, the DNA is TGTGCCAGCAGCTTCCTAGGGGGAGCGGGGAGGAGCACAGATACGCAGTATTTT. This encodes CASSFLGGAGRSTDTQYF. This rearrangement joins TRBV7-6 to TRBJ2-3, with D tentatively TRBD2 (7 bases). The germline V gene encodes CDR1 SGHVS and CDR2 FNYEAQ. CDR3 length: 18 residues. The V gene lost 3 bases and the J gene lost 0 bases, with 19 bases spanning the gap.

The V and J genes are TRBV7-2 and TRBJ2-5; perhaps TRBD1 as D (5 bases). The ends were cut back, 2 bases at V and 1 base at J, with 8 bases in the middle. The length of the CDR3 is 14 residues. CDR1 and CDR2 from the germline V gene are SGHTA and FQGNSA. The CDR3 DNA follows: TGTGCCAGCAGCTTATTAACAGGCCAAGAGACCCAGTACTTC. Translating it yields CASSLLTGQETQYF.

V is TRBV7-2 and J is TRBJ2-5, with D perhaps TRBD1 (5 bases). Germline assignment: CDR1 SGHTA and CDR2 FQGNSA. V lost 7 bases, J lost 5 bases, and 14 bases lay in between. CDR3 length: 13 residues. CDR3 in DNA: TGTGCCAGCAACATCGCAGGGCGGGAGACCCAGTACTTC. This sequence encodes CASNIAGRETQYF.

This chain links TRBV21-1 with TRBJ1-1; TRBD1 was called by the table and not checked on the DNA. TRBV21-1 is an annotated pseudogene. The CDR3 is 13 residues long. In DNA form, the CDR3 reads TGTGCCAGGGAACAGGGTGGAAGCACTGAAGCTTTCTTT. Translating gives CAREQGGSTEAFF.

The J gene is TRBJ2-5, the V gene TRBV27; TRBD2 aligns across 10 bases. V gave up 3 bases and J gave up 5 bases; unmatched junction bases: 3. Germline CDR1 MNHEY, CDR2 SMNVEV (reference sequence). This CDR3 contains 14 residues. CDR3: CASSFYSGRETQYF. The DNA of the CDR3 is TGTGCCAGCAGTTTTTATAGCGGGAGGGAGACCCAGTACTTC.

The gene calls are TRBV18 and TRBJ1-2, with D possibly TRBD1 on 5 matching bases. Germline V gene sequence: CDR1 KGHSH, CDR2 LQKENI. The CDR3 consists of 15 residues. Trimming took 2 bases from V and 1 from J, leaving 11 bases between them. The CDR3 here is CASSPSPGFNYGYTF. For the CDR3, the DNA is TGTGCCAGCTCACCATCTCCAGGGTTTAACTATGGCTACACCTTC.

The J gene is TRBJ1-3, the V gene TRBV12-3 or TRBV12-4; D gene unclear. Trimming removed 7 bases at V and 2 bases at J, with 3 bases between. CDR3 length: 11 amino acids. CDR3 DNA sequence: TGTGCCAGCAATACTGGAAACACCATATATTTT. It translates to CASNTGNTIYF.

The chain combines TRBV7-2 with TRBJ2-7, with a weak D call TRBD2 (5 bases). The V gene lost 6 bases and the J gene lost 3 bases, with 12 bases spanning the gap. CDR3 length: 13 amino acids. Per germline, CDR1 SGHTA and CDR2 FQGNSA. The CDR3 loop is CASSRSGSYEQYF. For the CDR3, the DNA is TGTGCCAGCAGTCGCAGTGGGAGCTACGAGCAGTACTTC.

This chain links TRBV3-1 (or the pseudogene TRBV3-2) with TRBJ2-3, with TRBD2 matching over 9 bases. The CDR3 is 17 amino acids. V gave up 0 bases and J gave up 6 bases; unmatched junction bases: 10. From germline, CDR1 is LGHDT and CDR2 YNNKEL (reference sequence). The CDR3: CASSQDLIAGVWDTQYF. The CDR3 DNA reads TGTGCCAGCAGCCAAGATCTGATAGCGGGAGTGTGGGATACGCAGTATTTT.

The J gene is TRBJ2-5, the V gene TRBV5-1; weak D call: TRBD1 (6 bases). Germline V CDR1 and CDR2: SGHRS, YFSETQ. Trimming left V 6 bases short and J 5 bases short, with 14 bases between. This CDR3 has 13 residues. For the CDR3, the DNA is TGCGCCAGCAACACTGGGGGCGCGGAGACCCAGTACTTC. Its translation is CASNTGGAETQYF.

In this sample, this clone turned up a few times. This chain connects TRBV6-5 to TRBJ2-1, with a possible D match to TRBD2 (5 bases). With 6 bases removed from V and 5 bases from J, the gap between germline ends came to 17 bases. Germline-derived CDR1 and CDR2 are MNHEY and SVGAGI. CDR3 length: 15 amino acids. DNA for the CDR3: TGTGCCAGCAGCCAGCCCTCCGGGGTGGACAATGAGCAGTTCTTC. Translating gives CASSQPSGVDNEQFF.

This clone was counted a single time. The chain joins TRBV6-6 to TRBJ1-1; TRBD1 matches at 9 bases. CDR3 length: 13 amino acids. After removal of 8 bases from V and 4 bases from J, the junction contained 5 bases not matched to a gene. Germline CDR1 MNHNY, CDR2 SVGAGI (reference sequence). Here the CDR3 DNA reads TGTGCCAGCGTACAGGGGGCGGCCACTGAAGCTTTCTTT. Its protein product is CASVQGAATEAFF.

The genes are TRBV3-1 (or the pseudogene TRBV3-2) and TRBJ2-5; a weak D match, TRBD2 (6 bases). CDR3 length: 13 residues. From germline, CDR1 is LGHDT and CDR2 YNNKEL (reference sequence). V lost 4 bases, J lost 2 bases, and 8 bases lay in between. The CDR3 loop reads CASSPRGQETQYF. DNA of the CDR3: TGTGCCAGCAGCCCGCGGGGTCAAGAGACCCAGTACTTC.

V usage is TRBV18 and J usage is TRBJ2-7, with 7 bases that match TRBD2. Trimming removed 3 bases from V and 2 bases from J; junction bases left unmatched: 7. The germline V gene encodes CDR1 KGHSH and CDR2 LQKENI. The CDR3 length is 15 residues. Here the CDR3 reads CASSPPSGSTYEQYF. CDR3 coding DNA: TGTGCCAGCTCACCTCCTAGCGGCTCTACCTACGAGCAGTACTTC.

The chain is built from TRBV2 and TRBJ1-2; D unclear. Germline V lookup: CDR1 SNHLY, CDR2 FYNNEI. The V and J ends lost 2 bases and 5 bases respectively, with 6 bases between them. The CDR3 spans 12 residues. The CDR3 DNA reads TGTGCCAGCAGTGAATACAGTTATGGCTACACCTTC. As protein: CASSEYSYGYTF.

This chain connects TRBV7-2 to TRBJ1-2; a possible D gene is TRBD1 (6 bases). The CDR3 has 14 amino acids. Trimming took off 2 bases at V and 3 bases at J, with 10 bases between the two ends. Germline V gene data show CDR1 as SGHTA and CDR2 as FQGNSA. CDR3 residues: CASSLFRGDYGYTF. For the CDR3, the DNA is TGTGCCAGCAGCTTATTCAGGGGCGACTATGGCTACACCTTC.

In nucleotides, the CDR3 is TGTGCCAGCAGTTTTAGGAGACTAGGAGCAGATACGCAGTATTTT. Encoded protein: CASSFRRLGADTQYF. This rearrangement joins TRBV27 to TRBJ2-3; TRBD2 might be the D (6 bases). Looked up from germline, CDR1 is MNHEY and CDR2 is SMNVEV (reference sequence). The V end lost 3 bases, the J end lost 4 bases, and 14 bases lay between the germline ends. The CDR3 runs to 15 residues.

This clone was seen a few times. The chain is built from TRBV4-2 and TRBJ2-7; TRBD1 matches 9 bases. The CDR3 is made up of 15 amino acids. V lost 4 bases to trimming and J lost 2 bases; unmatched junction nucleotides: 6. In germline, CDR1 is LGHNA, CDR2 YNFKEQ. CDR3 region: CASSRGTGIAYEQYF. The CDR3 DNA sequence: TGTGCCAGCAGCCGGGGGACAGGGATAGCCTACGAGCAGTACTTC.

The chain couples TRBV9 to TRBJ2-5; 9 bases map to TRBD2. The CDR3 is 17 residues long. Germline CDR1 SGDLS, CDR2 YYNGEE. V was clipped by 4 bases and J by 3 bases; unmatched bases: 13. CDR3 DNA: TGTGCCAGCAGCCCTCTCCCCTCTAGCGGGGATGAAGAGACCCAGTACTTC. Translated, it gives CASSPLPSSGDEETQYF.

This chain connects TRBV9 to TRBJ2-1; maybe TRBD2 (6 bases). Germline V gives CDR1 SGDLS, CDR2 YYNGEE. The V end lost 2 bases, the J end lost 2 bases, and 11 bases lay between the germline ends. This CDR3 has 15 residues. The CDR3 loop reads CASSVLAGTYNEQFF. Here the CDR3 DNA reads TGTGCCAGCAGCGTTCTCGCGGGGACCTACAATGAGCAGTTCTTC.

The CDR3 loop is CASNGPRGTQYF. The CDR3 coding sequence is TGTGCCAGTAATGGGCCCCGGGGGACCCAGTACTTC. The chain has TRBV19 and TRBJ2-5; D perhaps matches TRBD2 (5 bases). V lost 7 bases and J 7 bases, leaving 13 bases between the germline ends. The germline V gene encodes CDR1 LNHDA and CDR2 SQIVND (reference sequence). This CDR3 has 12 amino acids. Together with reference TRBV19 and TRBJ2-5, the CDR3 gives the full variable domain: DGGITQSPKYLFRKEGQNVTLSCEQNLNHDAMYWYRQDPGQGLRLIYYSQIVNDFQKGDIAEGYSVSREKKESFPLTVTSAQKNPTAFYLCASNGPRGTQYFGPGTRLLVL.

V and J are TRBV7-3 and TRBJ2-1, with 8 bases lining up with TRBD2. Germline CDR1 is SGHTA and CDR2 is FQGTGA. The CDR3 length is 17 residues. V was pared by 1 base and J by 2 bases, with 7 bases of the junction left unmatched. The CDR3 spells CASSLRPGGPTYNEQFF. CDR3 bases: TGTGCCAGCAGCTTAAGGCCGGGAGGGCCTACCTACAATGAGCAGTTCTTC.

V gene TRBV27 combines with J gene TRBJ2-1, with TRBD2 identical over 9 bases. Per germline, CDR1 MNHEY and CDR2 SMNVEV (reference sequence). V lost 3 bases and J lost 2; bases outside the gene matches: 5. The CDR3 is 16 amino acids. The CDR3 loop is CASSLGGRATYNEQFF. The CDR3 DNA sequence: TGTGCCAGCAGTTTGGGCGGGAGGGCCACCTACAATGAGCAGTTCTTC.

The CDR3 DNA sequence: TGTGCCAGCAGCCCCCGGACTAGCGGGGGGGCCTACGAGCAGTACTTC. Translated, it gives CASSPRTSGGAYEQYF. The V and J genes are TRBV7-2 and TRBJ2-7; TRBD2 matches at 15 bases. This CDR3 has 16 amino acids. Germline lookup yields CDR1 SGHTA and CDR2 FQGNSA. The junction had 4 bases not matched to a gene; V was cut back by 5 bases and J by 2 bases.

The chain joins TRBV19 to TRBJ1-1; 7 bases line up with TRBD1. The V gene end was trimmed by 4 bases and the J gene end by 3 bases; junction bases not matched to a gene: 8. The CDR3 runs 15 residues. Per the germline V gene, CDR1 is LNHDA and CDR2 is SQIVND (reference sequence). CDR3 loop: CASSTPGGTYTEAFF. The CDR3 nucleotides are TGTGCCAGTAGTACTCCAGGGGGGACCTACACTGAAGCTTTCTTT.

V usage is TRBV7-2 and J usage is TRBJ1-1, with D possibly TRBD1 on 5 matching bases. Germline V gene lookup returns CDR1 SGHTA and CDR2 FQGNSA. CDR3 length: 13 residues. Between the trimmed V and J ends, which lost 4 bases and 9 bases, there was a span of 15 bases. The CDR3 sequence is CASSSLVGGKAFF. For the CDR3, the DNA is TGTGCCAGCAGCTCTCTGGTTGGGGGGAAAGCTTTCTTT. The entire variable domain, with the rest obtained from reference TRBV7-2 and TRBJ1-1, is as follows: GAGVSQSPSNKVTEKGKDVELRCDPISGHTALYWYRQSLGQGLEFLIYFQGNSAPDKSGLPSDRFSAERTGGSVSTLTIQRTQQEDSAVYLCASSSLVGGKAFFGQGTRLTVV.

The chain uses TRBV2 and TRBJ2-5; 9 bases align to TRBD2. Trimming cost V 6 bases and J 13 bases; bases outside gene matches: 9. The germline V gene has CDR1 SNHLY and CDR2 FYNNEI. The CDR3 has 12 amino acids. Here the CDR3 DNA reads TGTGCCAGCAGGACCGAAGGGCGGGAGGGGTACTTC. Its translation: CASRTEGREGYF.

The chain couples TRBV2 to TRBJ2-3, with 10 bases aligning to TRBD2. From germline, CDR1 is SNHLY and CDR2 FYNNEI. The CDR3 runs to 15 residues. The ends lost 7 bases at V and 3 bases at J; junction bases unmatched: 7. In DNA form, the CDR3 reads TGTGCCAGCACAGCGGTACTAGCGGGGACAGATACGCAGTATTTT. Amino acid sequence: CASTAVLAGTDTQYF.